This T cell receptor (beta chain) was recovered during a study of blood T cell repertoires in COVID-19. Overall study: Spain, Italy and the United States supplied samples that represented acute and convalescent COVID-19. T cells, B-cell-depleted T cells, or PBMCs provided the cDNA or gDNA that served as material.

The authors' processing: Estimates of nucleated cell counts were drawn from the amplification of reference gene primers. Sequencing used immunoSEQ multiplex PCR; TCRdb keeps in-frame clones, though not all of them. D and trimming come from the DNA, and the V and J calls and clone size come from that table. Of about 100,000 clones in the sample, around four fifths were seen once. In germline, CDR1 is MNHEY, CDR2 SVGAGI. This CDR3 has 13 residues. V dropped 0 bases and J dropped 5 bases, with 7 bases sitting between them. This chain connects TRBV6-5 to TRBJ1-2; D uncertain. The sequencing sample was made of peripheral blood. The clonotype was recovered from a man aged 65-85 years with active or convalescent COVID-19. The CDR3 region has the DNA TGTGCCAGCAGTTACTCGGGGAGTTATGGCTACACCTTC. Translation gives CASSYSGSYGYTF.